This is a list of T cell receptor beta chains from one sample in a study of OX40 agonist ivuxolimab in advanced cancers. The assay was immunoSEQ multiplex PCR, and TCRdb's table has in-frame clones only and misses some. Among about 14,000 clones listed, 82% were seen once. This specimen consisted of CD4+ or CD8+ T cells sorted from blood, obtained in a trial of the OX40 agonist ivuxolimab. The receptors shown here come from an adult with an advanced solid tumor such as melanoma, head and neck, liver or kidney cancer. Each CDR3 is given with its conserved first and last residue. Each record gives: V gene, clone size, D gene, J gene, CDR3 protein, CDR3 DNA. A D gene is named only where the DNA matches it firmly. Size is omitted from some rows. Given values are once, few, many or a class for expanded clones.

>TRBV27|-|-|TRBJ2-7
CASSRTALPYEQYF
TGTGCCAGCAGTCGGACAGCGCTTCCCTACGAGCAGTACTTC
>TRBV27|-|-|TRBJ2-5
CASSYGGTHRTQYF
TGTGCCAGCAGTTATGGGGGGACACACAGGACCCAGTACTTC
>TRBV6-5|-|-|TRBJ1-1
CASSYLSNTEAFF
TGTGCCAGCAGTTACCTGTCGAACACTGAAGCTTTCTTT
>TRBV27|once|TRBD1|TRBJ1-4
CASSGQGSLEKLFF
TGTGCCAGCAGCGGACAGGGGTCTCTTGAAAAACTGTTTTTT
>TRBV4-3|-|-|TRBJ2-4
CASSHQQGPKNIQYF
TGCGCCAGCAGCCATCAACAGGGACCCAAAAACATTCAGTACTTC
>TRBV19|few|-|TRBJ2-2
CASRKENTGELFF
TGTGCCAGTAGGAAGGAAAACACCGGGGAGCTGTTTTTT
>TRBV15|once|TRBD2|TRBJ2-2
CATSRRKAGGTGELFF
TGTGCCACCAGCAGAAGGAAAGCGGGGGGCACCGGGGAGCTGTTTTTT
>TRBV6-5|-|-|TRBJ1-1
CASSYAEGGNTEAFF
TGTGCCAGCAGTTACGCCGAGGGGGGGAACACTGAAGCTTTCTTT
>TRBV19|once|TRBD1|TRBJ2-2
CASTPGTGLIGELFF
TGTGCCAGTACCCCCGGGACAGGGCTAATTGGGGAGCTGTTTTTT
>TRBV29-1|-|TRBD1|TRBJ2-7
CSVRSGTGISYEQYF
TGCAGCGTTCGATCCGGGACAGGGATTTCCTACGAGCAGTACTTC
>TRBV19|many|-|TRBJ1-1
CASSLGDVTEAFF
TGTGCCAGTAGTCTAGGGGACGTTACTGAAGCTTTCTTT
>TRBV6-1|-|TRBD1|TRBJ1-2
CASSNRQGNYGYTF
TGTGCCAGCAGTAACCGACAGGGGAACTATGGCTACACCTTC
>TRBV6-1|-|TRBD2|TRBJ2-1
CASSGSGRFYNEQFF
TGTGCCAGCAGTGGAAGCGGGAGGTTTTACAATGAGCAGTTCTTC
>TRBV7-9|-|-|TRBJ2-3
CASSPKLQSTGSSTDTQYF
TGTGCCAGCAGCCCAAAACTCCAAAGTACCGGTTCATCCACTGATACGCAGTATTTT
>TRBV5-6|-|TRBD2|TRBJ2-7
CASSLTSGRYEQYF
TGTGCCAGCAGCTTGACTAGCGGGAGGTACGAGCAGTACTTC
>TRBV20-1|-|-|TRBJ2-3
CSARSGDTQYF
TGCAGTGCTCGATCCGGGGATACGCAGTATTTT
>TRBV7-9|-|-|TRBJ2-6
CASSSGANVLTF
TGTGCCAGCAGCTCCGGGGCCAACGTCCTGACTTTC
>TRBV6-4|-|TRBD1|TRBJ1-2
CASSPVTGTGNYGYTF
TGTGCCAGCAGCCCTGTAACTGGGACAGGGAACTATGGCTACACCTTC
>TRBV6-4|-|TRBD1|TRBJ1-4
CAIGTGGEATNEKLFF
TGTGCCATCGGAACAGGGGGCGAAGCAACTAATGAAAAACTGTTTTTT
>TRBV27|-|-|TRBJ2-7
CASAPGSSYEQYF
TGTGCCAGTGCTCCGGGGAGCTCCTACGAGCAGTACTTC
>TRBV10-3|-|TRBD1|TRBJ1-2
CASSTRTGRAYGYTF
TGTGCCAGCAGTACTCGGACAGGGCGGGCCTATGGCTACACCTTC
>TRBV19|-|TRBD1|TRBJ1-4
CASSTDRGKDEKLFF
TGTGCCAGTAGTACCGACAGGGGAAAGGATGAAAAACTGTTTTTT
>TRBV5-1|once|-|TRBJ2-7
CASSFTSSYEQYF
TGCGCCAGCAGCTTTACAAGCTCCTACGAGCAGTACTTC
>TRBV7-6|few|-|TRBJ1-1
CASSLDTTEAFF
TGTGCCAGCAGCTTAGACACCACTGAAGCTTTCTTT
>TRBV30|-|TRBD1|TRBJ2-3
CAWSQTGVGTDTQYF
TGTGCCTGGAGTCAGACAGGGGTGGGCACAGATACGCAGTATTTT
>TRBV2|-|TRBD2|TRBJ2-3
CASSEGAGGFTDTQYF
TGTGCCAGCAGTGAAGGCGCGGGGGGGTTCACAGATACGCAGTATTTT
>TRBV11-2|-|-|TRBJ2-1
CASSLAGEFYEQFF
TGTGCCAGCAGCTTAGCGGGAGAGTTCTATGAGCAGTTCTTC
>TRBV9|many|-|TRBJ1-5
CASSVGWGKQPQHF
TGTGCCAGCAGCGTAGGCTGGGGGAAACAGCCCCAGCATTTT
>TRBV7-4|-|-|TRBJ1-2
CASTAGDYGYTF
TGTGCCAGCACAGCAGGGGACTATGGCTACACCTTC
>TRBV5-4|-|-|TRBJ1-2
CASSVDSAYGYTF
TGTGCCAGCAGCGTAGACAGTGCCTATGGCTACACCTTC
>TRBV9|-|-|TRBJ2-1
CASSGLWSDEQFF
TGTGCCAGCAGCGGGCTCTGGTCCGATGAGCAGTTCTTC
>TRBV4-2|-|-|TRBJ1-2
CASSQEIDINYGYTF
TGTGCCAGCAGCCAAGAGATAGACATTAACTATGGCTACACCTTC
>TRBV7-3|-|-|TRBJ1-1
CASSPRDWADTEAFF
TGTGCCAGCAGCCCCCGAGACTGGGCTGACACTGAAGCTTTCTTT
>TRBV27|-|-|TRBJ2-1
CASSFSNEQFF
TGTGCCAGCAGTTTTTCCAATGAGCAGTTCTTC
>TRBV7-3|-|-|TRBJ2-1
CASSPTRDTRYNEQFF
TGTGCCAGCAGCCCCACCCGGGACACCAGATACAATGAGCAGTTCTTC
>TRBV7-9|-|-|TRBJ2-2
CASVGTGPTGELFF
TGTGCTAGTGTGGGAACAGGGCCTACCGGGGAGCTGTTTTTT
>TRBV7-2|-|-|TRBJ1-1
CASSLVAQYTEAFF
TGTGCCAGCAGCTTAGTAGCCCAGTACACTGAAGCTTTCTTT
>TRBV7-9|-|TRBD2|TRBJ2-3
CASSSLSSVAGATDTQYF
TGTGCCAGCAGCTCCCTTTCAAGTGTAGCGGGAGCAACAGATACGCAGTATTTT
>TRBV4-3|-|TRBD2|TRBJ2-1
CASSHREGLAGVNEQFF
TGCGCCAGCAGCCACCGGGAGGGACTAGCGGGAGTCAATGAGCAGTTCTTC
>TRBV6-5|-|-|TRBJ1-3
CASSQGPIRGNTIYF
TGTGCCAGCAGTCAAGGACCGATTCGTGGAAACACCATATATTTT
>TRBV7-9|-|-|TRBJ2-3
CASSLGRTDTQYF
TGTGCCAGCAGCCTGGGACGGACGGATACGCAGTATTTT
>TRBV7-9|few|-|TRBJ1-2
CASSLAAGVGYTF
TGTGCCAGCAGCTTAGCAGCAGGGGTTGGCTACACCTTC
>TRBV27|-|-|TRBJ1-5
CASSLRDDPVNQPQHF
TGTGCCAGCAGTTTAAGGGACGATCCTGTCAATCAGCCCCAGCATTTT
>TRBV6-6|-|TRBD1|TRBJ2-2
CAAEGDSRGNTGELFF
TGTGCCGCAGAGGGGGACAGCAGGGGGAACACCGGGGAGCTGTTTTTT
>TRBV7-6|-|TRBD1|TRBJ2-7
CASSLRGQGDEQYF
TGTGCCAGCAGCTTAAGGGGGCAGGGAGACGAGCAGTACTTC
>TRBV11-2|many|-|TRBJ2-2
CASSRGAGGSTGELFF
TGTGCCAGCAGCCGGGGGGCAGGGGGCAGCACCGGGGAGCTGTTTTTT
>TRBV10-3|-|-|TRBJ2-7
CAISEAIYEQYF
TGTGCCATCAGTGAGGCGATCTACGAGCAGTACTTC
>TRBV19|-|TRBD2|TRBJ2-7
CASAIAGSYEQYF
TGTGCCAGTGCTATAGCGGGAAGCTACGAGCAGTACTTC
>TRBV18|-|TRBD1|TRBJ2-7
CASSNRDSSYEQYF
TGTGCCAGCTCAAACCGGGACAGTTCCTACGAGCAGTACTTC
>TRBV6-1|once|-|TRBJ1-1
CASSEITGFEAFF
TGTGCCAGCAGTGAAATTACAGGATTTGAAGCTTTCTTT
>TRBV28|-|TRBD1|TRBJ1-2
CASSPIPGQGAYYGYTF
TGTGCCAGCAGTCCGATACCGGGACAGGGCGCTTATTATGGCTACACCTTC
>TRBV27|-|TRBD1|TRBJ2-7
CASSLPGQPYEQYF
TGTGCCAGCAGTCTACCGGGACAGCCCTACGAGCAGTACTTC
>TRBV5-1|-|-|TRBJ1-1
CASSYSTEAFF
TGCGCCAGCAGCTATTCCACTGAAGCTTTCTTT